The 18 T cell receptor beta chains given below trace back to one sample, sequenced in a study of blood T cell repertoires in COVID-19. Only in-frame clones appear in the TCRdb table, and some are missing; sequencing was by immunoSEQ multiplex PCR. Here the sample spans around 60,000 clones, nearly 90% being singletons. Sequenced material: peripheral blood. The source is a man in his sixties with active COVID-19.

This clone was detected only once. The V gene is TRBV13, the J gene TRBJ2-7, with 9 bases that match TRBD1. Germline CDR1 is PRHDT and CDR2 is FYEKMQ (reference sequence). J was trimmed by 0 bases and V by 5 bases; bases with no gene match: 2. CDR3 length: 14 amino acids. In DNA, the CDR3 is TGTGCCAGCAGCGACAGGGGGGCCTCCTACGAGCAGTACTTC. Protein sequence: CASSDRGASYEQYF.

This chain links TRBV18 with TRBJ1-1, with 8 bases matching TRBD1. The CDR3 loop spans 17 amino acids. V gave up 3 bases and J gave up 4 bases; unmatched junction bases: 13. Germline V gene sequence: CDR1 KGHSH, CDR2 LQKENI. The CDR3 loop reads CASSPYGRGPGGTEAFF. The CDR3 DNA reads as TGTGCCAGCTCACCTTACGGCAGGGGGCCGGGGGGCACTGAAGCTTTCTTT.

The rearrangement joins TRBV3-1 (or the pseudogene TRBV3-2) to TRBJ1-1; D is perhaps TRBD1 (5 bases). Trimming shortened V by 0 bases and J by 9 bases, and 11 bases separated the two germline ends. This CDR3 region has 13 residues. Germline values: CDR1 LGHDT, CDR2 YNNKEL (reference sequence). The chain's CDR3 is CASSQDSRQKAFF. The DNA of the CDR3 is TGTGCCAGCAGCCAAGATTCTCGACAGAAAGCTTTCTTT.

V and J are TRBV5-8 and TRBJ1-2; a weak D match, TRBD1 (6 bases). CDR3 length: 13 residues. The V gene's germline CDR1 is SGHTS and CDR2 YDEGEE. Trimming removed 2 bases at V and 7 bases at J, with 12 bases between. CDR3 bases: TGTGCCAGCAGCTTAGACAGGCTCGGTGGCTACACCTTC. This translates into CASSLDRLGGYTF.

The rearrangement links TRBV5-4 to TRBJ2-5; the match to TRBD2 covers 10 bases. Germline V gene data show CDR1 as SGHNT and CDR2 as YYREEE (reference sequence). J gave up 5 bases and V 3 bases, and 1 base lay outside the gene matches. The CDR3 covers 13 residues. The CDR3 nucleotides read TGTGCCAGCAGCTCTAGCGGGAGTGAGACCCAGTACTTC. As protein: CASSSSGSETQYF.

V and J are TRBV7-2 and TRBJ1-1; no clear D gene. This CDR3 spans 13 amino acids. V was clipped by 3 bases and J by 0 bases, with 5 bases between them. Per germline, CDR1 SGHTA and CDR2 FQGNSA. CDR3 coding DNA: TGTGCCAGCAGCTTCAGGCTGAACACTGAAGCTTTCTTT. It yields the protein CASSFRLNTEAFF.

The CDR3 DNA follows: TGTGCCAGCTCACCTCCTAACCTATCCGAGCAGTACTTC. As protein: CASSPPNLSEQYF. The chain recombines TRBV18 with TRBJ2-7; D is unresolved. Trimming removed 3 bases from V and 6 bases from J, with 12 bases in between. CDR1 KGHSH and CDR2 LQKENI come from the germline V gene. The CDR3 has 13 amino acids.

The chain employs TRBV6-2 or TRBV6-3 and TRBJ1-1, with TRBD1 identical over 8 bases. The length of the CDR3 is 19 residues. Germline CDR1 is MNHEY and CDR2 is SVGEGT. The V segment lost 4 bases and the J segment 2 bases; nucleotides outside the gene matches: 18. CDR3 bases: TGTGCCAGCAGTTTCCGGACAGGGATGGGTAGACTCAAAAACACTGAAGCTTTCTTT. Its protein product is CASSFRTGMGRLKNTEAFF.

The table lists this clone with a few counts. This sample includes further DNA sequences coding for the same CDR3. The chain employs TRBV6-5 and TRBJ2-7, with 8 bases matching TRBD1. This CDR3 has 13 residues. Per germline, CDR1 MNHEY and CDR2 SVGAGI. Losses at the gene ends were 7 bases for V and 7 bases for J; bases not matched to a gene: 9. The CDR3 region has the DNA TGTGCCAGCAAACTTACAGGGGGTACGGAGCAGTACTTC. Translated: CASKLTGGTEQYF.

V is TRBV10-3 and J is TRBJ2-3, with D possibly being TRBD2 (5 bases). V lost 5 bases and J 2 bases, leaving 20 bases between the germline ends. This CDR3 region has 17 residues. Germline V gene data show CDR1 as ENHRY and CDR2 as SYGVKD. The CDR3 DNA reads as TGTGCCATCAGTAGTACCTTTGGAGGCGAACTCACAGATACGCAGTATTTT. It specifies CAISSTFGGELTDTQYF.

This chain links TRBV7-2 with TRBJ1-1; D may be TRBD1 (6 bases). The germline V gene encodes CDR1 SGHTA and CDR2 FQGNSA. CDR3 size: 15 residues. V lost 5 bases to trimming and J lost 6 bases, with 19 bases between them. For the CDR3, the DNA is TGTGCCAGCAGCGCCCTACAGGGACATCTGGCTGAAGCTTTCTTT. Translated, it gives CASSALQGHLAEAFF.

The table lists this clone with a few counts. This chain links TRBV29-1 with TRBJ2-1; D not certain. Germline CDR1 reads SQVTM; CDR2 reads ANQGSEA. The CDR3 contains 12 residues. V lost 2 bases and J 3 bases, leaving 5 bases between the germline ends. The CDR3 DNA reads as TGCAGCGTTGAACGCGACTACAATGAGCAGTTCTTC. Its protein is CSVERDYNEQFF.

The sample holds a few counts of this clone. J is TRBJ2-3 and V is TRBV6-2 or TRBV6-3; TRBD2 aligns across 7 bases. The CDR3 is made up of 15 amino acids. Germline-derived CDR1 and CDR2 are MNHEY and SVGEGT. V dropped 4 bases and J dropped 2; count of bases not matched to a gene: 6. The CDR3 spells CASSSTAGSTDTQYF. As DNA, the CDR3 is TGTGCCAGCAGTTCCACAGCGGGATCCACAGATACGCAGTATTTT.

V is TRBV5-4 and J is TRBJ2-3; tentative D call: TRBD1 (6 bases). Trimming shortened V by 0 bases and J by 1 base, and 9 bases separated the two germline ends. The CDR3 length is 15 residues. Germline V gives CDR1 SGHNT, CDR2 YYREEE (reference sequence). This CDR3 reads CASSLGGRGTDTQYF. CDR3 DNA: TGTGCCAGCAGCTTGGGGGGGCGGGGCACAGATACGCAGTATTTT.

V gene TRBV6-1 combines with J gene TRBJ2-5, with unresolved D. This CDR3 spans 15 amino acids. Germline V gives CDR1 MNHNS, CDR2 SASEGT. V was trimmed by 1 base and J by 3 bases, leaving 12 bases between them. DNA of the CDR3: TGTGCCAGCAGTGAAGGCCCCGGGTGGAAAGAGACCCAGTACTTC. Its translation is CASSEGPGWKETQYF.

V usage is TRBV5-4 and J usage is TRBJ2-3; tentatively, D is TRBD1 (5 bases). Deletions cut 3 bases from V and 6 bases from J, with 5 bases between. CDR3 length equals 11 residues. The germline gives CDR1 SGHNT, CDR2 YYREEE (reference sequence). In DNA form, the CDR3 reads TGTGCCAGCAGCTCAGGGGATACGCAGTATTTT. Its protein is CASSSGDTQYF.

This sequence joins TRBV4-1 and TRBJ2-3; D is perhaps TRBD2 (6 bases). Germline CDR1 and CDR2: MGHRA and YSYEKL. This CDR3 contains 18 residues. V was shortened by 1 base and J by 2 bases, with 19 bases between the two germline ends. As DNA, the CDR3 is TGCGCCAGCAGCCAAGGGGGTCCCGGGGCGGGAATCACAGATACGCAGTATTTT. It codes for CASSQGGPGAGITDTQYF.

In DNA, the CDR3 is TGCGCCAGCAGCCTGAGACAGGGCCACAATGAGCAGTTCTTC. Translated, it gives CASSLRQGHNEQFF. This chain connects TRBV5-1 to TRBJ2-1; 7 bases are a match to TRBD1. The CDR3 loop spans 14 amino acids. V shed 4 bases, J shed 5 bases, and the junction held 6 bases outside the gene matches. Germline V CDR1 and CDR2: SGHRS, YFSETQ.